The next 16 T cell receptor beta chains were all read from a single sample in a study of response to subunit inactivated influenza vaccine. Via MiXCR, TCRdb re-called the RT-PCR reads, giving one row per CDR3 protein. The sample carries 650,000 to 800,000 distinct CDR3 sequences, approximately 14% recorded once. The material was PBMCs from blood, obtained roughly 15 days before vaccination. These receptors were collected from a man aged 50 or older who received an inactivated influenza vaccine.

This clonotype came up a few times. The V and J genes are TRBV5-1 and TRBJ2-5; D is perhaps TRBD1 (7 bases). The germline V gene has CDR1 SGHRS and CDR2 YFSETQ. This CDR3 is 15 amino acids long. V was trimmed by 4 bases and J by 7 bases, leaving 20 bases between them. CDR3 in DNA: TGCGCCAGCAGCCTTACAGGAGGGGGCCTCGGGACCCAGTACTTC. Translating it yields CASSLTGGGLGTQYF.

A remark on this clonotype: An end of the junction does not agree with germline; a read error may underlie this. This chain joins TRBV7-9 and TRBJ2-2, with a weak D call TRBD2 (5 bases). The CDR3 runs 13 residues. Germline lookup yields CDR1 SEHNR and CDR2 FQNEAQ (reference sequence). The CDR3: CASSLEYTGELYF. CDR3 DNA sequence: TGTGCCAGCAGCTTAGAATACACCGGGGAGCTGTATTTT.

The genes are TRBV7-2 and TRBJ2-5, with 7 bases matching TRBD1. Germline V gene lookup returns CDR1 SGHTA and CDR2 FQGNSA. CDR3 length: 16 residues. With 2 bases clipped from V and 4 bases from J, the junction kept 10 bases outside the gene matches. Here the CDR3 reads CASSLQAGNRGETQYF. Written as DNA, the CDR3 is TGTGCCAGCAGCTTACAGGCGGGCAACAGGGGAGAGACCCAGTACTTC.

This chain uses TRBV6-1 with TRBJ2-7; D call uncertain. Germline assignment: CDR1 MNHNS and CDR2 SASEGT. The CDR3 totals 11 residues. Trimming removed 5 bases at V and 6 bases at J, with 8 bases between. The CDR3 reads CASSQPSEQYF. CDR3 in DNA: TGTGCCAGCAGTCAACCCAGCGAGCAGTACTTC.

This sequence joins TRBV2 and TRBJ1-1, with D tentatively TRBD1 (6 bases). Trimming pared 3 bases from V and 1 base from J, leaving 15 bases between. Per germline, CDR1 SNHLY and CDR2 FYNNEI. This CDR3 has 16 amino acids. For the CDR3, the DNA is TGTGCCAGCAGTGACGTCGACAGGTTCGAGAACACTGAAGCTTTCTTT. Amino acid sequence: CASSDVDRFENTEAFF.

The rearrangement joins TRBV4-1 to TRBJ1-1; D uncertain. Trimming stripped 4 bases from V and 9 bases from J, with 15 bases between. Germline CDR1 is MGHRA and CDR2 is YSYEKL. The CDR3 is 13 amino acids. The CDR3 nucleotides are TGCGCCAGCAGCCTTCGGGCGATAGATCAAGCTTTCTTT. Its protein is CASSLRAIDQAFF.

V is TRBV5-5 and J is TRBJ2-1, with 8 bases matching TRBD1. V was pared by 8 bases and J by 6 bases, with 10 bases of the junction left unmatched. The V gene's germline CDR1 is SGHKS and CDR2 YYEKEE (reference sequence). The CDR3 length is 14 residues. The DNA of the CDR3 is TGTGCCAGTGGGACAGGCATTTCGATCAATGAGCAGTTCTTC. Protein: CASGTGISINEQFF.

The chain carries TRBV27 and TRBJ2-7; the D gene is possibly TRBD2 (7 bases). Between the trimmed V and J ends, which lost 5 bases and 2 bases, there was a span of 19 bases. CDR1 is MNHEY, CDR2 SMNVEV, per germline (reference sequence). The CDR3 consists of 16 residues. CDR3 amino acids: CASSQTLGGDTYEQYF. The CDR3, as DNA: TGTGCCAGCAGTCAAACCCTAGGGGGGGATACCTACGAGCAGTACTTC.

Of note for this clonotype: One end of the junction varies from germline; a read error may be responsible. The gene calls are TRBV28 and TRBJ2-7; D is perhaps TRBD1 or TRBD2 (6 bases each). The CDR3 is 13 residues long. CDR1 is MDHEN, CDR2 SYDVKM, per germline. For the CDR3, the DNA is TGTGCCAGCAGGGAGGGGGGCTTTTCCCTTCTCTGGTTC. Translated: CASREGGFSLLWF.

There are a few counts of this clonotype. CDR3 protein: CSANPVGLAATYEQYF. DNA for the CDR3: TGCAGTGCCAACCCTGTGGGGCTAGCGGCTACCTACGAGCAGTACTTC. V usage is TRBV20-1 and J usage is TRBJ2-7; TRBD2 agrees at 7 bases. J gave up 2 bases and V 6 bases, and 16 bases lay outside the gene matches. The CDR3 spans 16 residues. From germline, CDR1 is DFQATT and CDR2 SNEGSKA (reference sequence).

This sequence joins TRBV27 and TRBJ1-2; 9 nucleotides agree with TRBD1. The CDR3 extends over 15 amino acids. The trim removed 3 bases at V and 7 bases at J, leaving 9 bases unmatched. Per the germline V gene, CDR1 is MNHEY and CDR2 is SMNVEV (reference sequence). CDR3 nucleotide sequence: TGTGCCAGCAGTTTCCTACAGGGGGCGTTAGTTGGCTACACCTTC. It encodes CASSFLQGALVGYTF.

This clonotype was counted once. This chain joins TRBV24-1 and TRBJ2-1; D is possibly TRBD2 (6 bases). This CDR3 has 14 residues. The V end was cut by 9 bases, the J end by 2 bases, with 13 bases between. Germline assignment: CDR1 KGHDR and CDR2 SFDVKD. CDR3 DNA sequence: TGTGCCACCGAGCGCGGGGATGCCTACAATGAGCAGTTCTTC. It is translated as CATERGDAYNEQFF.

The V call is TRBV29-1, the J call TRBJ1-2; unclear D gene. V lost 4 bases and J 5 bases, leaving 11 bases between the germline ends. CDR1 is SQVTM and CDR2 is ANQGSEA in the germline V gene. The CDR3 consists of 12 residues. The CDR3 protein is CSVGLARYGYTF. CDR3 coding DNA: TGCAGCGTTGGACTCGCCAGATATGGCTACACCTTC.

This clonotype was detected only once. V usage is TRBV18 and J usage is TRBJ1-1; D is ambiguous. V lost 0 bases and J lost 1, with 9 bases in between. The CDR3 loop spans 15 amino acids. CDR1 and CDR2 (germline): KGHSH, LQKENI. Here the CDR3 DNA reads TGTGCCAGCTCACCACCGTCGTCGCCGAACACTGAAGCTTTCTTT. It codes for CASSPPSSPNTEAFF.

In nucleotides, the CDR3 is TGTGCCAGCAGTGAAGGGTGGAGAGCGCAGTATTTT. Protein sequence: CASSEGWRAQYF. J is TRBJ2-3 and V is TRBV2, with D hard to call. Looked up from germline, CDR1 is SNHLY and CDR2 is FYNNEI. Trimming cost V 1 base and J 10 bases, with 9 bases left between them. The CDR3 loop spans 12 amino acids.

V gene TRBV28 combines with J gene TRBJ2-7; D is unresolved. V was shortened by 3 bases and J by 1 base, with 13 bases between the two germline ends. Germline V gene data show CDR1 as MDHEN and CDR2 as SYDVKM. The CDR3 extends over 15 amino acids. The CDR3 nucleotides read TGTGCCAGCAGTTTGCCGACAACGTGGTCCTACGAGCAGTACTTC. Protein product: CASSLPTTWSYEQYF.